Below, 20 T cell receptor beta chains from the same sample are listed, as sequenced in a study of patients and donors after allogeneic stem cell transplantation. One entry per CDR3 protein, called by TCRdb with MiXCR from the RT-PCR reads. Found here are over 200,000 distinct CDR3 sequences, 35% to 45% of them singletons; the top ten hold roughly 10%. Sequenced material: blood, either unsorted or a sorted T cell fraction (not recorded which). Receptors were obtained from a human donor who was either an allogeneic HSCT recipient or a stem cell or donor lymphocyte infusion donor (not recorded which). It is not recorded whose cells these are; they may come from a transplant donor.

V is TRBV28 and J is TRBJ2-7, with D unresolved. V was cut by 1 base and J by 2 bases, with 9 bases left in between. The CDR3 runs to 14 residues. In germline, CDR1 is MDHEN, CDR2 SYDVKM. The CDR3 sequence is CASSLYGGTYEQYF. As DNA, the CDR3 is TGTGCCAGCAGTTTATACGGCGGCACCTACGAGCAGTACTTC.

This clonotype was found a few times. V and J are TRBV12-3 or TRBV12-4 and TRBJ2-5; the D gene is possibly TRBD1 (6 bases). Trimming took 2 bases from V and 5 from J, leaving 6 bases between them. The CDR3 runs 12 residues. CDR3 nucleotides: TGTGCCAGCAGTTTAAGGGGGGAGACCCAGTACTTC. Amino acid sequence: CASSLRGETQYF.

The genes are TRBV7-2 and TRBJ2-6; D not certain. CDR3 length: 13 amino acids. Between the trimmed V and J ends, which lost 1 base and 3 bases, there was a span of 1 base. CDR1 is SGHTA and CDR2 is FQGNSA in the germline V gene. The CDR3, as DNA: TGTGCCAGCAGCTTAGATGGGGCCAACGTCCTGACTTTC. Residues: CASSLDGANVLTF. Looking up the rest from reference TRBV7-2 and TRBJ2-6 gives the full variable domain: GAGVSQSPSNKVTEKGKDVELRCDPISGHTALYWYRQSLGQGLEFLIYFQGNSAPDKSGLPSDRFSAERTGGSVSTLTIQRTQQEDSAVYLCASSLDGANVLTFGAGSRLTVL.

This clonotype was counted once. The CDR3 DNA reads TGTGCCAGCAGGACACAGCTCAATCAGCCCCAGCATTTT. This codes for CASRTQLNQPQHF. The chain uses TRBV28 and TRBJ1-5, with D unclear. Germline CDR1 MDHEN, CDR2 SYDVKM. Trimming took off 6 bases at V and 3 bases at J, with 9 bases between the two ends. This CDR3 has 13 amino acids.

This clonotype has more than one count but fewer than ten. This chain uses TRBV7-6 with TRBJ1-2, with D possibly TRBD1 on 6 matching bases. CDR3 size: 13 residues. CDR1 is SGHVS, CDR2 FNYEAQ, per germline. Between the trimmed V and J ends, which lost 1 base and 10 bases, there was a span of 13 bases. The DNA of the CDR3 is TGTGCCAGCAGCTTAGGTCAGGGGATGGACTACACCTTC. It codes for CASSLGQGMDYTF.

V is TRBV5-6 and J is TRBJ1-1; 7 bases align to TRBD1. The CDR3 totals 12 residues. After removal of 3 bases from V and 8 bases from J, the junction contained 4 bases not matched to a gene. The V gene's germline CDR1 is SGHDT and CDR2 YYEEEE. CDR3 protein: CASSWTGVEAFF. CDR3 nucleotides: TGTGCCAGCAGCTGGACAGGCGTGGAAGCTTTCTTT.

This clonotype was detected a few times. The rearrangement joins TRBV20-1 to TRBJ2-4; D is uncertain. Germline assignment: CDR1 DFQATT and CDR2 SNEGSKA (reference sequence). CDR3 length equals 12 residues. With 6 bases removed from V and 1 base from J, the gap between germline ends came to 7 bases. CDR3 sequence reads: CSAGWAKNIQYF. The CDR3 coding sequence is TGCAGTGCGGGTTGGGCCAAAAACATTCAGTACTTC.

The chain is built from TRBV3-1 and TRBJ1-5; 10 nucleotides agree with TRBD1. J lost 7 bases, V lost 1 base, and 1 base had no gene match. Germline loops: CDR1 LGHDT, CDR2 YNNKEL (reference sequence). The CDR3 spans 14 residues. CDR3 bases: TGTGCCAGCAGCCAAGGGACAGGGGGACAGCCCCAGCATTTT. Amino acid sequence: CASSQGTGGQPQHF.

The V and J genes are TRBV12-3 or TRBV12-4 and TRBJ2-7, with D unclear. The CDR3 has 13 amino acids. Trimming took 4 bases from V and 2 from J, leaving 9 bases between them. CDR3 region: CASSSGNTYEQYF. CDR3 in DNA: TGTGCCAGCAGTTCAGGAAATACCTACGAGCAGTACTTC.

The genes are TRBV7-2 and TRBJ1-1; possibly TRBD1 for D (5 bases). Germline V gene lookup returns CDR1 SGHTA and CDR2 FQGNSA. V was pared by 4 bases and J by 1 base, with 13 bases between. There are 15 residues in the CDR3. CDR3 sequence reads: CASSYTGLGNTEAFF. Here the CDR3 DNA reads TGTGCCAGCAGCTACACAGGTCTGGGGAACACTGAAGCTTTCTTT.

This clonotype was seen more than once but under ten times. The gene calls are TRBV10-3 and TRBJ1-2; D is possibly TRBD1 (6 bases). This CDR3 contains 13 residues. Trimming cost V 5 bases and J 2 bases, with 9 bases left between them. The germline V gene encodes CDR1 ENHRY and CDR2 SYGVKD. The CDR3 DNA reads as TGTGCCATCAGTCTAGACAGGAACTATGGCTACACCTTC. Encoded protein: CAISLDRNYGYTF.

The V gene is TRBV18, the J gene TRBJ2-3; D is uncertain. Deletions cut 2 bases from V and 2 bases from J, with 14 bases between. The CDR3 spans 16 residues. CDR1 and CDR2 from the germline V gene are KGHSH and LQKENI. CDR3 protein: CASSPMTAAPTDTQYF. In DNA, the CDR3 is TGTGCCAGCTCACCAATGACCGCCGCTCCCACAGATACGCAGTATTTT.

This clonotype showed up just a few times. The gene calls are TRBV7-9 and TRBJ1-5; D remains ambiguous. Per germline, CDR1 SEHNR and CDR2 FQNEAQ (reference sequence). V gave up 1 base and J gave up 7 bases, with 8 bases separating them. The CDR3 consists of 13 residues. CDR3 DNA: TGTGCCAGCAGCTTAGAAGGGTTCCAGCCCCAGCATTTT. It translates to CASSLEGFQPQHF.

The chain links TRBV5-1 to TRBJ2-7; perhaps TRBD1 as D (7 bases). This CDR3 has 13 residues. Germline V gene sequence: CDR1 SGHRS, CDR2 YFSETQ. V was pared by 4 bases and J by 4 bases, with 12 bases between. The CDR3 region has the DNA TGCGCCAGCAGCGCGGGACAGCCGTACGAGCAGTACTTC. Residues: CASSAGQPYEQYF.

V is TRBV5-1 and J is TRBJ2-7, with no clear D. The CDR3 covers 13 residues. V lost 1 base, J lost 1 base, and 6 bases lay in between. Per the germline V gene, CDR1 is SGHRS and CDR2 is YFSETQ. The CDR3 sequence: CASSLYSSYEQYF. In DNA form, the CDR3 reads TGCGCCAGCAGCTTGTACAGTTCCTACGAGCAGTACTTC.

The rearrangement links TRBV7-2 to TRBJ1-2; D unclear. From germline, CDR1 is SGHTA and CDR2 FQGNSA. The CDR3 has 11 amino acids. V lost 2 bases to trimming and J lost 8 bases, with 6 bases between them. The CDR3 DNA reads as TGTGCCAGCAGCTTAACAAGGGGCTACACCTTC. It yields the protein CASSLTRGYTF.

The chain has TRBV20-1 and TRBJ2-1; D is unresolved. CDR1 is DFQATT, CDR2 SNEGSKA, per germline (reference sequence). The CDR3 length is 11 residues. V gave up 6 bases and J gave up 9 bases, with 12 bases separating them. The CDR3 loop reads CSAAVGSEQFF. The CDR3 nucleotides read TGCAGTGCGGCCGTGGGAAGTGAGCAGTTCTTC.

In its sample, this clonotype was seen a few times. V usage is TRBV29-1 and J usage is TRBJ1-1; TRBD1 matches 8 bases. The CDR3 is 14 residues long. J gave up 7 bases and V 4 bases, and 11 bases lay outside the gene matches. Germline CDR1 and CDR2: SQVTM and ANQGSEA. CDR3 protein: CSVGGGQATDEAFF. The DNA of the CDR3 is TGCAGCGTTGGGGGGGGACAGGCGACCGATGAAGCTTTCTTT.

V usage is TRBV2 and J usage is TRBJ1-1, with D hard to call. V lost 3 bases and J lost 4, with 9 bases in between. Germline lookup yields CDR1 SNHLY and CDR2 FYNNEI. The CDR3 is 13 residues long. The CDR3 spells CASSDSEGTEAFF. The CDR3 coding sequence is TGTGCCAGCAGTGACAGTGAGGGCACTGAAGCTTTCTTT.

V usage is TRBV27 and J usage is TRBJ1-1; maybe TRBD1 (6 bases). The germline CDR1 and CDR2 sequences are MNHEY and SMNVEV (reference sequence). This CDR3 region has 13 residues. V was cut by 5 bases and J by 3 bases, with 10 bases left in between. This chain's CDR3 is CASSRQGYTEAFF. CDR3 coding DNA: TGTGCCAGCAGTCGTCAGGGGTACACTGAAGCTTTCTTT.